This T cell receptor (beta chain) appears in the sequencing data of a study of cytomegalovirus exposure and HLA in healthy donors. General observations from the study: Reports indicated that the classifier achieved high specificity and sensitivity in diagnosing cytomegalovirus status.

Of note for this clone: The antigen is unknown.

Repertoires were generated with immunoSEQ multiplex PCR, while TCRdb's copy carries only in-frame clones and drops some. Of 220,000 or so clones detected, about nine tenths appear once; the ten largest clones hold more than 1%. This receptor was identified in a woman aged 18-29 years in good health and CMV-seronegative. Material for sequencing was PBMCs.

The CDR3 here is CASSSGSGNQPQHF. DNA for the CDR3: TGTGCCAGCAGCTCAGGGTCGGGCAATCAGCCCCAGCATTTT. The chain combines TRBV5-5 with TRBJ1-5; weak D call: TRBD1 (5 bases). Trimming stripped 3 bases from V and 2 bases from J, with 9 bases between. Looked up from germline, CDR1 is SGHKS and CDR2 is YYEKEE (reference sequence). The CDR3 runs 14 residues.